Here is one TCR beta chain with its context. Its antigen remains unknown. Measured with immunoSEQ multiplex PCR; TCRdb has only the in-frame clones, and not every one. The data contain 50,000 to 60,000 clones, roughly nine tenths of them singletons. CDR3 length: 16 amino acids. With 6 bases removed from V and 0 bases from J, the gap between germline ends came to 14 bases. The V gene's germline CDR1 is SGHVS and CDR2 FNYEAQ. This sample was included in a study of lymphopenia after photon versus proton radiotherapy. Whole-study results and caveats: Larger post-nadir TCR diversity loss correlated inversely with survival in deceased patients. Relative stability marked proton patients; photon patients lost diversity and naive cells. After the lymphocyte nadir, photon-treated repertoires showed oligoclonal expansion, especially of CD8+ Temra cells.

Sequencing used peripheral blood, obtained from a patient treated with photon-based radiotherapy. The sequence derives from a woman in her forties with cholangiocarcinoma. V usage is TRBV7-6 and J usage is TRBJ2-2; no reliable D call. CDR3 amino acids: CASRPTQGPNTGELFF. Written as DNA, the CDR3 is TGTGCCAGCAGACCCACCCAAGGGCCGAACACCGGGGAGCTGTTTTTT.